This TCR beta chain was recorded in a study of T cell responses to AZD1222 COVID-19 vaccine. Study-wide results and caveats: With dominance at 160-218 and 743-854, vaccine-associated CD4 TCRs spanned spike. Elevations in Spike-specific TCR breadth and depth followed administration of two AZD1222 doses.

The CDR3 runs to 15 residues. Deletions cut 8 bases from V and 3 bases from J, with 16 bases between. CDR1 is LNHDA and CDR2 is SQIVND in the germline V gene (reference sequence). As concerns this clone: Its antigen is unidentified.

The repertoire was sequenced with immunoSEQ multiplex PCR; TCRdb's copy has only in-frame clones and lacks some. The sample gives around 120,000 clones, more than 70% of which show up once; around 4% is in the top ten. This chain joins TRBV19 and TRBJ2-2; perhaps TRBD2 as D (6 bases). The sequencing used peripheral blood, collected 28 days after the second AZD1222 dose. The receptor's source is an adult who received the AZD1222 COVID-19 vaccine. CDR3 in amino acids: CASRIGSGYTGELFF. Here the CDR3 DNA reads TGTGCCAGTCGCATAGGTAGCGGATACACCGGGGAGCTGTTTTTT.